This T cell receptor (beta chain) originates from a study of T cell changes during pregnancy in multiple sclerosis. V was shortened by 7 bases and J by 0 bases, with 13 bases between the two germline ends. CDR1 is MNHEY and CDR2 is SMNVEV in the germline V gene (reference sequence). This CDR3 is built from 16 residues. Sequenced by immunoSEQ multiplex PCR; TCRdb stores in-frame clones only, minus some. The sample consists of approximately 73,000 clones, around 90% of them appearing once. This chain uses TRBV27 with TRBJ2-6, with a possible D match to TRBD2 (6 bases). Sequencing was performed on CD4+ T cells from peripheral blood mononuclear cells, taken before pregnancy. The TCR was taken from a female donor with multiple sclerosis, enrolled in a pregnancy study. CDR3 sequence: CASILAEGSGANVLTF. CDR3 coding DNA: TGTGCCAGCATCCTCGCGGAGGGCTCTGGGGCCAACGTCCTGACTTTC.